The source of this T cell receptor (beta chain) is a study of CD8 T cells in Susac syndrome (dated by TCRdb to between 2018 and 2021). Context from the whole study: Of the Susac syndrome patients who were sequenced, roughly 6 had clinically active disease and roughly eight were in clinical remission. At the time of blood withdrawal, Susac syndrome patients were either therapy-naive, taking corticosteroids (with some also receiving IVIg), or on IVIg alone. Repertoire sequencing was used to test whether CD8+ T cell activation and differentiation in Susac syndrome was antigen driven. The clonality of the CD8+ T cell repertoire was compared across some eleven healthy donors, some 14 Susac syndrome patients and about 16 multiple sclerosis patients. The paper's findings and limits, for the study overall: Susac syndrome CD8+ repertoires showed clonal expansion, highest in CD8+ TEMRA cells and greater in clinically active than remitting patients. The number of individuals in the TCR sequencing and HLA analysis was acknowledged as relatively small. Fewer than 20 Susac-specific public clones were identified in the total CD8+ repertoire, and four to six Susac-specific public clones were identified in the CD8+ TEMRA repertoire.

V is pruned by 4 bases and J by 2 bases, leaving 3 bases of the junction without a gene match. From the cysteine up to the phenylalanine, the CDR3 has a length of 14 residues. Just the 42-base CDR3 DNA is kept, in frame starting at base 1. Via the germline V gene, CDR1 is SQVTM and CDR2 ANQGSEA. Peripheral blood CD8+ and CD4+ T cells from healthy donors, Susac syndrome patients and multiple sclerosis patients were profiled using high-throughput TCR beta sequencing. The Susac syndrome patients fulfilled recently defined diagnostic criteria for definite or probable disease. Bulk CD8+ and CD4+ T cells were purified magnetically by negative isolation, whereas CD8+ TEMRA cells were enriched by FACS. Blood was drawn into EDTA tubes, processed within 24 hours, and PBMCs were isolated by density gradient centrifugation. PBMCs destined for TCR sequencing were cryopreserved in liquid nitrogen and later thawed in a 37 °C water bath. A purity of at least 90% was achieved for sorted or isolated CD4+, CD8+ and CD8+ TEMRA cells.

Details on this clonotype: The clone's antigen remains unknown. Qualities for individual bases were not recorded, and no much larger clone is one base off.

RNA was extracted using the RNeasy kit, and roughly 0.45 to 1 microgram was reverse transcribed with random hexamers. The immunoSEQ multiplex PCR assay, which covers 54 Vbeta and 13 Jbeta segments, was used to amplify TCR beta CDR3 regions. PCR amplification bias was corrected using a synthetic template baseline for primer optimization and computational correction. The original pipeline was this. Reads were assigned to V, D and J genes according to IMGT and analyzed in immunoSEQ Analyzer, with only productive sequences retained. Clonality was computed as one minus Shannon entropy normalized by log2 of the number of productive unique sequences. Public and private clones were assessed among the 100 most prevalent clones of each patient and control. A clone was defined as Susac-specific if it was absent from the healthy and MS cohorts, from around 960 published viral clones and from other ImmuneACCESS disease sequences. In TCRdb, the public reads were trimmed at Q25 with fastp and aligned with MiXCR, with productive beta chains retained. When rows share a CDR3 protein, they turn into one entry using the most common DNA and genes. In this record, the V and J calls reflect TCRdb's handling and not the investigators' own analysis. The sample table shows roughly 100,000 distinct CDR3 sequences, and around 94% are seen once. The leading ten clones occupy around 0.41% of the sample.

The rearranged segments are TRBV29-1 and TRBJ2-7, and 12 bases in between align with TRBD1. The sequence derives from a human donor with Susac syndrome. Sequencing was carried out using CD8+ T cells from PBMCs. The nucleotide sequence reads TGCAGCGTTGGGGGGGACAGGGGGCCCTACGAGCAGTACTTC. This gives the protein CSVGGDRGPYEQYF.